This T cell receptor (beta chain) was recovered during a study of regulatory T cells in long-lasting Graves disease. Study-wide results and limits: Lower TCR diversity was seen in persistent Graves' patients than in newly diagnosed ones.

The time point was: newly diagnosed GD, antithyroid drugs for less than 3 months. RNA isolated from PBMCs was used to make the TCR library. Ten or more counts support this clonotype. No antigen is known for it. The germline gives CDR1 LGHDT, CDR2 YNNKEL (reference sequence). The CDR3 is 16 residues long. The V gene end was trimmed by 1 base and the J gene end by 8 bases; junction bases not matched to a gene: 10. Combining iRepertoire HTBI primers with Arm-PCR of CDR3 regions, the authors built TCR beta libraries. In the source study's methods: Across all samples, 62 TRBV segments and 14 TRBJ segments were identified. TCRdb re-derived calls from the multiplex PCR reads in MiXCR, one entry per CDR3 protein. The V and J calls here are based on TCRdb, not the publication. The top ten clones hold approximately 22% of a sample with approximately 400,000 distinct CDR3 sequences, around a sixth of them seen once.

The TCR comes from a female donor with Graves disease. The J gene is TRBJ1-2, the V gene TRBV3-1; 10 bases map to TRBD1. The input for sequencing was peripheral blood mononuclear cells (PBMCs), taken at new diagnosis, from a patient treated with antithyroid drugs. The CDR3 bases are TGTGCCAGCAGCCAAGTTCCGACAGGGGGCGCGAGGGGCTACACCTTC. Translating gives CASSQVPTGGARGYTF. The variable domain in full, completed from reference TRBV3-1 and TRBJ1-2, reads DTAVSQTPKYLVTQMGNDKSIKCEQNLGHDTMYWYKQDSKKFLKIMFSYNNKELIINETVPNRFSPKSPDKAHLNLHINSLELGDSAVYFCASSQVPTGGARGYTFGSGTRLTVV.